The next 5 T cell receptor beta chains were all read from a single sample in a study of T-cell reconstitution after alpha-beta-depleted transplantation in children. Preparation of the TCRbeta library was carried out with unique molecular identifiers. Each CDR3 protein gets one entry after TCRdb re-called the PCR reads with MiXCR. The table includes approximately 200,000 distinct CDR3 sequences, around 5.9% detected once. Material: PBMCs, obtained before TCRalphabeta/CD19-depleted stem cell transplant. The receptors originated from a girl younger than two with combined immunodeficiency, due to receive a stem cell transplant.

This clonotype was observed many times. The J gene is TRBJ1-1, the V gene TRBV12-3 or TRBV12-4; maybe TRBD1 (5 bases). This CDR3 contains 14 residues. V shed 3 bases and J shed 1 base, with 9 bases lying between them. The CDR3 DNA follows: TGTGCCAGCAGTTTTGCAGGACAGAACACTGAAGCTTTCTTT. It yields the protein CASSFAGQNTEAFF.

The table lists this clonotype with many counts. The J gene is TRBJ2-7, the V gene TRBV5-6, with D possibly matching TRBD1 (5 bases). The CDR3 spans 12 residues. In germline, CDR1 is SGHDT, CDR2 YYEEEE. The V end was cut by 7 bases, the J end by 3 bases, with 11 bases between. The CDR3 DNA sequence: TGTGCCAGCGGAAGGGGCGTCTACGAGCAGTACTTC. Its translation is CASGRGVYEQYF. Using reference TRBV5-6 and TRBJ2-7 for the parts outside the CDR3, the full variable domain is DAGVTQSPTHLIKTRGQQVTLRCSPKSGHDTVSWYQQALGQGPQFIFQYYEEEERQRGNFPDRFSGHQFPNYSSELNVNALLLGDSALYLCASGRGVYEQYFGPGTRLTVT.

This clonotype came up many times. The J gene is TRBJ1-1, the V gene TRBV12-3 or TRBV12-4; D is unclear. CDR3 length equals 11 residues. V was cut by 3 bases and J by 10 bases, with 9 bases left in between. CDR3 nucleotides: TGTGCCAGCAGTTTTGGGCTTCGAGCTTTCTTT. It codes for CASSFGLRAFF.

In its sample, this clonotype was seen many times. The rearrangement joins TRBV29-1 to TRBJ2-7, with TRBD1 matching over 7 bases. Germline V gene sequence: CDR1 SQVTM, CDR2 ANQGSEA. The CDR3 runs to 14 residues. V trimming: 2 bases; J trimming: 3 bases; junction bases outside the gene matches: 7. The CDR3 nucleotides are TGCAGCGTTGAAACCCGGGACAGATTCTACGAGCAGTACTTC. This codes for CSVETRDRFYEQYF.

This clonotype was picked up a small number of times. The chain is built from TRBV12-3 or TRBV12-4 and TRBJ2-7, with 10 nucleotides matching TRBD2. The V gene end was trimmed by 1 base and the J gene end by 2 bases; junction bases not matched to a gene: 2. The CDR3 length is 15 residues. DNA for the CDR3: TGTGCCAGCAGTTTAGAAACTAGCGGGGCCTACGAGCAGTACTTC. Protein sequence: CASSLETSGAYEQYF.